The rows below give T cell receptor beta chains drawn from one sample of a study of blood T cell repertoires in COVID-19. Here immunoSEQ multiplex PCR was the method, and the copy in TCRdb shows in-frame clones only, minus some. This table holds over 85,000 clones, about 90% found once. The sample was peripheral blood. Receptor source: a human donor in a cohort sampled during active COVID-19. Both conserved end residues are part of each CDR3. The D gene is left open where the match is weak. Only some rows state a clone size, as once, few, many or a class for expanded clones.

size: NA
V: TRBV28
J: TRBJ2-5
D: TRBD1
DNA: TGTGCCAGCAGGAGGGGGCAATACCAAGAGACCCAGTACTTC
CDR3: CASRRGQYQETQYF

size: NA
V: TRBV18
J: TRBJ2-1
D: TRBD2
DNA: TGTGCCAGCTCACCACCTAGCGGGGGATACAATGAGCAGTTCTTC
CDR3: CASSPPSGGYNEQFF

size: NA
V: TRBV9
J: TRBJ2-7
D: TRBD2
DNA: TGTGCCAGCAGCCCCGGCGGCGGGAGGGCCGACTACGAGCAGTACTTC
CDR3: CASSPGGGRADYEQYF

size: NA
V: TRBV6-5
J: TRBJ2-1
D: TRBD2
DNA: TGTGCCAGCAGTTACTCGGGGGGGGAGCAGTTCTTC
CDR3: CASSYSGGEQFF

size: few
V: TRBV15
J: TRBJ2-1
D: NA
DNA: TGTGCCACCAGCAGATATACGGGAGATAGAAATGAGCAGTTCTTC
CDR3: CATSRYTGDRNEQFF

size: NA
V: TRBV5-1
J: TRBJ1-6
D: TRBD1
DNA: TGCGCCAGCAGCTTGGGGGACAGGGGGAATTCACCCCTCCACTTT
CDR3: CASSLGDRGNSPLHF

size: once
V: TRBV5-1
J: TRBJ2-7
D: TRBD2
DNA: TGCGCCAGCAGCCCCCACTCGGGACTAGCCACCTACGAGCAGTACTTC
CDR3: CASSPHSGLATYEQYF

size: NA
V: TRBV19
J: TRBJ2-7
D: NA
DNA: TGTGCCTCCCAGGGGGGACACACCTTGGGGGAGCAGTACTTC
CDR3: CASQGGHTLGEQYF

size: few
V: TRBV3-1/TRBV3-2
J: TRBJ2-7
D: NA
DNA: TGTGCCAGCAGCCACTACCGACAGGACTCCTACGAGCAGTACTTC
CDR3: CASSHYRQDSYEQYF

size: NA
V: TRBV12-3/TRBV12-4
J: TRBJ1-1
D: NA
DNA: TGTGCCAGCAGTTTATTGGGAGGGCCAGGTTCTTTCTTT
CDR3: CASSLLGGPGSFF

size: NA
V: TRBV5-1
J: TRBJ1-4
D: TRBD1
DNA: TGCGCCAGCATGCATGGACAGGGCTATAATGAAAAACTGTTTTTT
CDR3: CASMHGQGYNEKLFF

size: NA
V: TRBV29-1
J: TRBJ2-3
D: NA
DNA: TGCAGCGTTGAGAGCGGGAGCACAGATACGCAGTATTTT
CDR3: CSVESGSTDTQYF

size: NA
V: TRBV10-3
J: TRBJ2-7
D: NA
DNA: TGTGCCATCAGTGTTGAGGGCTGGGGGCAGTACTTC
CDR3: CAISVEGWGQYF

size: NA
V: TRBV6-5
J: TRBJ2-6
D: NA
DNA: TGTGCCAGCAGTTACTCGTCAGGGTCTGGGGCCAACGTCCTGACTTTC
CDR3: CASSYSSGSGANVLTF

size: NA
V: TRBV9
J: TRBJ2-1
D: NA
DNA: TGTGCCAGCAGCACGTCAGAATCCTACAATGAGCAGTTCTTC
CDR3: CASSTSESYNEQFF

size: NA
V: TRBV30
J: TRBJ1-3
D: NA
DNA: TGTGCCTGGAGTGTCCCAGGAAACACCATATATTTT
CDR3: CAWSVPGNTIYF

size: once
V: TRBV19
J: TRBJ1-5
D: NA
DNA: TGTGCCAGTACTACGAGGGGGGGAAGCAATCAGCCCCAGCATTTT
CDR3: CASTTRGGSNQPQHF

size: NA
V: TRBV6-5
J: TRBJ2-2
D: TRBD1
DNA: TGTGCCAGCAGTTACCCCCGGCAGGGGGCCACCGGGGAGCTGTTTTTT
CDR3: CASSYPRQGATGELFF

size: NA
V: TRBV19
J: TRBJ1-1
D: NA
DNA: TGTGCCAGTAGTTCCGGGGCTGAAGCTTTCTTT
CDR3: CASSSGAEAFF

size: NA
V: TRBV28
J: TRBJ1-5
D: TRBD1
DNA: TGTGCCAGCAGCCCTCCGGGACAGGGGAATCAGCCCCAGCATTTT
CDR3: CASSPPGQGNQPQHF

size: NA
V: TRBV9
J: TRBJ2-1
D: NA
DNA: TGTGCCAGCAGCGTGGGCGGGCCTACCTACAATGAGCAGTTCTTC
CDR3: CASSVGGPTYNEQFF

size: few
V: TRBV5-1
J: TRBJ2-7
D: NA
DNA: TGCGCCAGCAGCCAAAACTCCTACGAGCAGTACTTC
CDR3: CASSQNSYEQYF

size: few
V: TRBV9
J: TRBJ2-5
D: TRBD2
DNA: TGTGCCAGCAGCGTCGATACCGGGAGGGGGGAGACCCAGTACTTC
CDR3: CASSVDTGRGETQYF

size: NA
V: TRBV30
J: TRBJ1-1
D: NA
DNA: TGTGCCTGGAGTAATAGTCGGGCTGAAGCTTTCTTT
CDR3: CAWSNSRAEAFF

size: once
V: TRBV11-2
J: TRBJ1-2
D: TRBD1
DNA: TGTGCCAGCAGCCCGGAAGGGACAGTTTATGGCTACACCTTC
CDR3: CASSPEGTVYGYTF

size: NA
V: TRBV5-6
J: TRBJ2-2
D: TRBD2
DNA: TGTGCCAGCAGCTCGATGACTAGCGGGAGCCTAGCTCCCGGGGAGCTGTTTTTT
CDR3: CASSSMTSGSLAPGELFF

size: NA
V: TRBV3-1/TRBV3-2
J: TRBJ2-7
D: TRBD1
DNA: TGTGCCAGCAGCCAGACCGTACAGGGGGGCTACGAGCAGTACTTC
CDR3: CASSQTVQGGYEQYF

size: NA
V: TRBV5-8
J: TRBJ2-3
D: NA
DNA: TGTGCCAGCAGCTTGGCTGGGTGGGGGGGCACAGATACGCAGTATTTT
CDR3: CASSLAGWGGTDTQYF

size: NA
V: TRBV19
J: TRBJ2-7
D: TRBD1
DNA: TGTGCCAGTAGAACGAGAGGACAGGGCTCCTACGAGCAGTACTTC
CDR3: CASRTRGQGSYEQYF

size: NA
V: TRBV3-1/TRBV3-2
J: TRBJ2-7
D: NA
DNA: TGTGCCAGCAGCCAAGATGGGGCAGGGAGGGAGCAGTACTTC
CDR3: CASSQDGAGREQYF

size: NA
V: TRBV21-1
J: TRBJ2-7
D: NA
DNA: TGTGCCAGCAGCAGGCGGGATGATGAGGCGACGAGGCAGTACTTC
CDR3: CASSRRDDEATRQYF

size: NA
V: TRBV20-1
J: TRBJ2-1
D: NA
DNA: TGCAGTGCTAGAGATCAGTGGTTCTTC
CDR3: CSARDQWFF

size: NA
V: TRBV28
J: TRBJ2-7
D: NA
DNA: TGTGCCAGCAGTTTGGGCGGGCCCTACGAGCAGTACTTC
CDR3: CASSLGGPYEQYF

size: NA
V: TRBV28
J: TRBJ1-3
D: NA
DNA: TGTGCCAGCAGTTACACCTTTTTCTCTGGAAACACCATATATTTT
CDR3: CASSYTFFSGNTIYF

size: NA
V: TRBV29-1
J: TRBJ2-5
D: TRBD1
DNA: TGCAGCGTTGAAGCAGGGGGAGAGACCCAGTACTTC
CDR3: CSVEAGGETQYF

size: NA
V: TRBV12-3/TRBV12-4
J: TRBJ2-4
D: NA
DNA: TGTGCCAGCAGTTTGGCAGGAGGGGACATTCAGTACTTC
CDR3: CASSLAGGDIQYF

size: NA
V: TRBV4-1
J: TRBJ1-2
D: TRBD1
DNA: TGCGCCAGCAGCCCACTACCCTCTCTGACAGGGGCGAACTATGGCTACACCTTC
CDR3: CASSPLPSLTGANYGYTF